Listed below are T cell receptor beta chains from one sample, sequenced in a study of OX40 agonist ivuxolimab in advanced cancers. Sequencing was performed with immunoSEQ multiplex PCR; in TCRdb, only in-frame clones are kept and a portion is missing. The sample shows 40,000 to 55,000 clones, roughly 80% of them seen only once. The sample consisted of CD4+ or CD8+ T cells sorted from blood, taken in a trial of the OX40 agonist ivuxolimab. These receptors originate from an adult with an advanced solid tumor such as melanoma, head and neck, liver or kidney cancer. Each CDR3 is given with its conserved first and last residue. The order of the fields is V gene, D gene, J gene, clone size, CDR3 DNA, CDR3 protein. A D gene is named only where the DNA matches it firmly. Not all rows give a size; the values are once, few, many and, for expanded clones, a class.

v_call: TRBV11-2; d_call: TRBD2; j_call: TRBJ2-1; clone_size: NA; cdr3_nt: TGTGCCAGCAGCTTATCGACTAGCTCCAATGAGCAGTTCTTC; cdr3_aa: CASSLSTSSNEQFF
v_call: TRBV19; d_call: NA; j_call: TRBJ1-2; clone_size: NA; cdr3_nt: TGTGCCAGTAGTATCCCCTGGGCAGCTAACTATGGCTACACCTTC; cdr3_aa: CASSIPWAANYGYTF
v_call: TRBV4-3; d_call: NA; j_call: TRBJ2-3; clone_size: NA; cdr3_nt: TGCGCCAGCAGCCAAGATAGGACGGGACCAGATACGCAGTATTTT; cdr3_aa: CASSQDRTGPDTQYF
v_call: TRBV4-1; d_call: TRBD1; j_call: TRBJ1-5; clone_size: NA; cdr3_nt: TGCGCCAGCAGCCAAGTCGACAGGGGGGGTAATCAGCCCCAGCATTTT; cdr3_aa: CASSQVDRGGNQPQHF
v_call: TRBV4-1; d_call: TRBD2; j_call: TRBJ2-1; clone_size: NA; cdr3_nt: TGCGCCAGCAGCCCTACAGGGCTAGCGGGATACAATGAGCAGTTCTTC; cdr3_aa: CASSPTGLAGYNEQFF
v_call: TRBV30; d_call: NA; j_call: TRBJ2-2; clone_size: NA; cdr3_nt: TGTGCCTGGATTTGGGGAACCTCGAACACCGGGGAGCTGTTTTTT; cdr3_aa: CAWIWGTSNTGELFF
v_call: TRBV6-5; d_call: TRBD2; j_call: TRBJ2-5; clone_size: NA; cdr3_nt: TGTGCCAGCAGCCTTGGACTAGCGGGACCCCAGTACTTC; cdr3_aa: CASSLGLAGPQYF
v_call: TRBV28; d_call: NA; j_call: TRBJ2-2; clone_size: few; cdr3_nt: TGTGCCAGCAGTTTCCCCGGGGAGCTGTTTTTT; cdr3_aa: CASSFPGELFF
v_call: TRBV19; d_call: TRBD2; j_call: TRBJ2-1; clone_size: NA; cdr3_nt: TGTGCCAGTAGAGGGGGACTAGCGGGAGCAGTCAATGAGCAGTTCTTC; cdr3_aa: CASRGGLAGAVNEQFF
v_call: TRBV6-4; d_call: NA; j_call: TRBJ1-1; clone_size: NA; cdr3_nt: TGTGCCAGCAGTACGGTAGGAATTGAAGCTTTCTTT; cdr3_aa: CASSTVGIEAFF
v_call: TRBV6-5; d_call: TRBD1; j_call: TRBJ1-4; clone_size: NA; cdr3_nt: TGTGCCAGCAGTTACATAGGGACAGACTTCAATGAAAAACTGTTTTTT; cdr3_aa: CASSYIGTDFNEKLFF
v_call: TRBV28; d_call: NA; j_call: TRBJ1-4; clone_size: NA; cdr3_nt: TGTGCCAGCAGTTTAAGGCAGGGTCGGGGAGAGGAAAAACTGTTTTTT; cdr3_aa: CASSLRQGRGEEKLFF
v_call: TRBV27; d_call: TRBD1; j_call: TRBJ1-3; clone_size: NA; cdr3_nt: TGTGCCAGCAGTTCCCATCATGACAGGGGATCTGGAAACACCATATATTTT; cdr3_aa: CASSSHHDRGSGNTIYF
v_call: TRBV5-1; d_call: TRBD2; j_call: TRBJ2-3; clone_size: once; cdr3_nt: TGCGCCAGCGGGCCGGGACTAGCGTTGTCTAGCACAGATACGCAGTATTTT; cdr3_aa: CASGPGLALSSTDTQYF
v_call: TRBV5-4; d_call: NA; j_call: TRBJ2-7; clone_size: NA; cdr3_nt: TGCGCCAGCAGCCAAGATTGGGGCCGCTACGAGCAGTACTTC; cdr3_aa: CASSQDWGRYEQYF
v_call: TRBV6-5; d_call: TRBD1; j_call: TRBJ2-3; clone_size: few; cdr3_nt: TGTGCCAGCAGCCGGACAGGGGAAGGCACAGATACGCAGTATTTT; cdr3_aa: CASSRTGEGTDTQYF
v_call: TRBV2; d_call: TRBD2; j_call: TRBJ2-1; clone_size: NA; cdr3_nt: TGTGCCAGCAGTGAAGCGCTTCGGGGGGGCAATGAGCAGTTCTTC; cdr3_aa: CASSEALRGGNEQFF
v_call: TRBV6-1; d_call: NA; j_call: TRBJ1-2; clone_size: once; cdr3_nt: TGTGCCAGCAGTCCCAGCCCGTTCGATGGCTACACCTTC; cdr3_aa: CASSPSPFDGYTF
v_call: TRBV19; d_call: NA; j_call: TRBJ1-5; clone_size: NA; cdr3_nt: TGTGCCAGTAGTATAGGGCAGGGTTTCCGCAATCAGCCCCAGCATTTT; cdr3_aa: CASSIGQGFRNQPQHF
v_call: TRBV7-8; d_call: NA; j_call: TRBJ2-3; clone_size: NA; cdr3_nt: TGTGCCAGCAGCTTAGCCTACACAGATACGCAGTATTTT; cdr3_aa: CASSLAYTDTQYF